One T cell receptor (beta chain) is described in this entry. Its antigen is unknown. Via MiXCR, TCRdb re-called the reads, giving one row per CDR3 protein. The table has roughly 150,000 distinct CDR3 sequences, approximately 17% seen once. CDR1 is MNHEY and CDR2 is SVGAGI in the germline V gene. Trimming shortened V by 2 bases and J by 9 bases, and 17 bases separated the two germline ends. The CDR3 has 15 amino acids. The data are from a study of T cell repertoires in cytomegalovirus infection. Overall study context: Through public TCR beta signatures, both CMV infection and matching HLA type were indicated. General study points: Carriers of CMV and the relevant HLA type were discriminated by public TCR beta frequency. The ex vivo response was dominated by HLA-C-restricted CMV-specific TCR beta clonotypes.

Sequencing was performed on CD8+ T cells from PBMCs. This sequence was found in a human donor in good health (CMV status not recorded). Some clones in this sample may be carry-over from other donors' samples. The chain uses TRBV6-5 and TRBJ2-1, with D maybe TRBD2 (7 bases). In DNA, the CDR3 is TGTGCCAGCAGTTACCTAGTGGGGGGGCCGGTTGAGCAGTTCTTC. Residues: CASSYLVGGPVEQFF.